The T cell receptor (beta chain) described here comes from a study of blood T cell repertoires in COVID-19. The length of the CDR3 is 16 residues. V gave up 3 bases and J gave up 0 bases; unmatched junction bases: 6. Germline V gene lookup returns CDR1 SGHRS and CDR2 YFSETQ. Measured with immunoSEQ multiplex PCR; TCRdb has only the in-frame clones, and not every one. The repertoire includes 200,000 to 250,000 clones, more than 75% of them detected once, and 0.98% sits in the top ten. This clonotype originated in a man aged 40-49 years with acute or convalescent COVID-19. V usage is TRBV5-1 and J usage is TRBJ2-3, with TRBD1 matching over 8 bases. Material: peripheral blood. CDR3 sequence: CASSYRDRTSTDTQYF. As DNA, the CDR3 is TGCGCCAGCAGCTACCGGGACAGGACTAGCACAGATACGCAGTATTTT. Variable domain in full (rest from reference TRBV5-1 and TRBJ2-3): KAGVTQTPRYLIKTRGQQVTLSCSPISGHRSVSWYQQTPGQGLQFLFEYFSETQRNKGNFPGRFSGRQFSNSRSEMNVSTLELGDSALYLCASSYRDRTSTDTQYFGPGTRLTVL.